Each of the 32 T cell receptor beta chains below was sequenced from the same sample in a study of blood T cell repertoires in COVID-19. Repertoires were generated with immunoSEQ multiplex PCR, while TCRdb's copy carries only in-frame clones and drops some. The table has about 150,000 clones, about nine tenths seen once. The sample consisted of peripheral blood. The receptors originated from a woman aged 70 to 79 with acute or convalescent COVID-19.

This clone appeared a single time. J is TRBJ1-5 and V is TRBV15; 8 bases line up with TRBD1. Germline CDR1 and CDR2: LNHNV and YYDKDF (reference sequence). This CDR3 spans 14 amino acids. V gave up 3 bases and J gave up 5 bases; unmatched junction bases: 3. The CDR3 sequence is CATSSRTGYQPQHF. The CDR3 DNA reads TGTGCCACCAGCAGCCGGACAGGGTATCAGCCCCAGCATTTT. The whole variable domain, remainder taken from reference TRBV15 and TRBJ1-5, is DAMVIQNPRYQVTQFGKPVTLSCSQTLNHNVMYWYQQKSSQAPKLLFHYYDKDFNNEADTPDNFQSRRPNTSFCFLDIRSPGLGDTAMYLCATSSRTGYQPQHFGDGTRLSIL.

The V and J genes are TRBV28 and TRBJ2-1; 7 bases align to TRBD1. CDR1 is MDHEN, CDR2 SYDVKM, per germline. V was pared by 5 bases and J by 8 bases, with 9 bases of the junction left unmatched. CDR3 length: 14 amino acids. DNA of the CDR3: TGTGCCAGCAGTACAGGGGATTACCTGTATGAGCAGTTCTTC. This sequence encodes CASSTGDYLYEQFF.

V gene TRBV30 combines with J gene TRBJ2-1; TRBD2 matches at 9 bases. Germline V CDR1 and CDR2: GTSNPN, SVGIG (reference sequence). J gave up 0 bases and V 4 bases, and 4 bases lay outside the gene matches. CDR3 length: 15 residues. As DNA, the CDR3 is TGTGCCTGGAAGAGCGGGGGGACCTCCTACAATGAGCAGTTCTTC. Protein sequence: CAWKSGGTSYNEQFF.

The sample holds one count of this clone. The CDR3, as DNA: TGCGCCAGCAGCTTGAGGGCGGGGGCACAAGAGACCCAGTACTTC. Protein sequence: CASSLRAGAQETQYF. V is TRBV5-1 and J is TRBJ2-5; tentatively, D is TRBD2 (7 bases). The V end lost 1 base, the J end lost 2 bases, and 12 bases lay between the germline ends. The CDR3 contains 15 residues. Germline V gene sequence: CDR1 SGHRS, CDR2 YFSETQ.

This clone is a singleton in its sample. The V and J genes are TRBV19 and TRBJ1-4; possible D gene TRBD1, 6 bases. The CDR3 length is 12 residues. V was pared by 10 bases and J by 5 bases, with 11 bases between. Germline V gene sequence: CDR1 LNHDA, CDR2 SQIVND (reference sequence). This CDR3 is CATTDRNEKLFF. The CDR3 DNA follows: TGTGCCACCACGGACAGAAATGAAAAACTGTTTTTT.

To note about this clone: The identical CDR3 is also encoded by other nucleotide sequences in the sample. The chain couples TRBV12-3 or TRBV12-4 to TRBJ1-2; D is unresolved. The V end was cut by 1 base, the J end by 2 bases, with 5 bases between. The CDR3 is 13 residues long. Here the CDR3 DNA reads TGTGCCAGCAGTTTAGGCGGAAACTATGGCTACACCTTC. Its translation is CASSLGGNYGYTF.

The rearrangement links TRBV2 to TRBJ1-2; D gene unclear. Trimming shortened V by 4 bases and J by 3 bases, and 3 bases separated the two germline ends. This CDR3 region has 11 residues. CDR1 and CDR2 (germline): SNHLY, FYNNEI. CDR3 loop: CASSGHYGYTF. The CDR3 DNA is TGTGCCAGCAGTGGGCACTATGGCTACACCTTC.

A single count supports this clone. The CDR3 spells CASDGGYGYTF. CDR3 nucleotide sequence: TGTGCCAGCGATGGGGGGTATGGCTACACCTTC. V usage is TRBV3-1 (or the pseudogene TRBV3-2) and J usage is TRBJ1-2; D possibly corresponds to TRBD1 (5 bases). The V gene lost 8 bases and the J gene lost 5 bases, with 9 bases spanning the gap. Germline-derived CDR1 and CDR2 are LGHDT and YNNKEL (reference sequence). This CDR3 region has 11 residues.

This chain uses TRBV28 with TRBJ2-5; no firm D call. There are 15 residues in the CDR3. The V gene lost 6 bases and the J gene lost 2 bases, with 16 bases spanning the gap. Germline V gives CDR1 MDHEN, CDR2 SYDVKM. The CDR3 reads CASSPNYLFQETQYF. CDR3 nucleotide sequence: TGTGCCAGCAGCCCTAATTACTTGTTTCAAGAGACCCAGTACTTC.

This chain connects TRBV3-1 (or the pseudogene TRBV3-2) to TRBJ1-1; TRBD1 matches at 9 bases. Unmatched junction bases numbered 8, after V lost 7 bases and J lost 5 bases. This CDR3 is 14 amino acids long. Germline V lookup: CDR1 LGHDT, CDR2 YNNKEL (reference sequence). The CDR3 nucleotides are TGTGCCAGCACAGACACAGGGGGCGGGACTGAAGCTTTCTTT. It is translated as CASTDTGGGTEAFF.

CDR3 sequence: CASSPGAYYGYTF. CDR3 coding DNA: TGTGCCAGCAGTCCAGGGGCCTACTATGGCTACACCTTC. The chain employs TRBV27 and TRBJ1-2; tentatively, D is TRBD1 (6 bases). Germline V CDR1 and CDR2: MNHEY, SMNVEV (reference sequence). The V end lost 5 bases, the J end lost 3 bases, and 10 bases lay between the germline ends. CDR3 length: 13 residues.

The V gene is TRBV7-2, the J gene TRBJ1-1, with D unresolved. V lost 5 bases and J lost 3, with 16 bases in between. CDR1 is SGHTA, CDR2 FQGNSA, per germline. The CDR3 is 15 amino acids. The CDR3 spells CASSILREADTEAFF. DNA of the CDR3: TGTGCCAGCAGCATCCTTCGGGAGGCGGACACTGAAGCTTTCTTT.

The rearrangement joins TRBV5-6 to TRBJ2-3, with 9 positions matching TRBD1. V lost 0 bases, J lost 3 bases, and 8 bases stayed unmatched. Germline V lookup: CDR1 SGHDT, CDR2 YYEEEE. The CDR3 is 17 residues long. The CDR3 protein is CASSLGGQGRRTDTQYF. For the CDR3, the DNA is TGTGCCAGCAGCTTGGGCGGACAGGGGAGGCGGACAGATACGCAGTATTTT.

The genes are TRBV5-1 and TRBJ1-1; 8 nucleotides match TRBD1. The CDR3 runs to 16 residues. The junction had 13 bases not matched to a gene; V was cut back by 4 bases and J by 5 bases. Germline assignment: CDR1 SGHRS and CDR2 YFSETQ. The CDR3 bases are TGCGCCAGCAGCCTCAGGACAGGGTCTGTCGGGACTGAAGCTTTCTTT. Protein: CASSLRTGSVGTEAFF.

The chain has TRBV18 and TRBJ2-5; TRBD2 aligns across 14 bases. The ends lost 0 bases at V and 5 bases at J; junction bases unmatched: 5. Germline-derived CDR1 and CDR2 are KGHSH and LQKENI. There are 17 residues in the CDR3. CDR3 DNA: TGTGCCAGCTCACCACCGGGACTAGCGGGGGCGGTTGAGACCCAGTACTTC. Translated, it gives CASSPPGLAGAVETQYF. The full variable domain, in which reference TRBV18 and TRBJ2-5 provide the parts outside the CDR3, is NAGVMQNPRHLVRRRGQEARLRCSPMKGHSHVYWYRQLPEEGLKFMVYLQKENIIDESGMPKERFSAEFPKEGPSILRIQQVVRGDSAAYFCASSPPGLAGAVETQYFGPGTRLLVL.

The table lists this clone with a count of one. CDR3 sequence: CASRGQTAFYGYTF. Here the CDR3 DNA reads TGTGCCAGCCGGGGACAGACGGCGTTCTATGGCTACACCTTC. V and J are TRBV2 and TRBJ1-2; 7 nucleotides align to TRBD1. The CDR3 length is 14 residues. The germline CDR1 and CDR2 sequences are SNHLY and FYNNEI. With 8 bases clipped from V and 4 bases from J, the junction kept 10 bases outside the gene matches.

As concerns this clone: At one of its ends the junction is not consistent with the germline gene, which may arise from a read error. This sequence joins TRBV7-2 and TRBJ2-1, with a possible D match to TRBD2 (6 bases). CDR3 length equals 15 residues. Germline values: CDR1 SGHTA, CDR2 FQGNSA. Here the CDR3 reads CASRLGGGGYNEQFF. The CDR3 nucleotides read TGTGCCAGCAGATTAGGAGGCGGAGGGTACAATGAGCAGTTCTTC.

The chain has TRBV15 and TRBJ1-6; D is unresolved. Trimming shortened V by 6 bases and J by 10 bases, and 19 bases separated the two germline ends. From germline, CDR1 is LNHNV and CDR2 YYDKDF (reference sequence). There are 15 residues in the CDR3. CDR3 DNA sequence: TGTGCCACCAGTCCCTTCCGGGCCGAGGGATCACCCCTCCACTTT. It yields the protein CATSPFRAEGSPLHF.

The chain uses TRBV12-3 or TRBV12-4 and TRBJ1-1; D remains ambiguous. There are 11 residues in the CDR3. The V gene lost 6 bases and the J gene lost 10 bases, with 12 bases spanning the gap. The chain's CDR3 is CASRMTSGAFF. The CDR3 region has the DNA TGTGCCAGCAGAATGACATCAGGAGCTTTCTTT.

The chain combines TRBV6-4 with TRBJ1-6; TRBD1 aligns across 7 bases. CDR1 and CDR2 from the germline V gene are MRHNA and SNTAGT. With 2 bases clipped from V and 6 bases from J, the junction kept 1 base outside the gene matches. The CDR3 sequence is 14 residues long. CDR3 nucleotides: TGTGCCAGCAGTGACCGGGACAGTAATTCACCCCTCCACTTT. As protein: CASSDRDSNSPLHF.

This sequence joins TRBV6-6 and TRBJ2-2, with a possible D match to TRBD2 (7 bases). V dropped 2 bases and J dropped 7 bases, with 17 bases sitting between them. The CDR3 is made up of 16 amino acids. Germline CDR1 MNHNY, CDR2 SVGAGI (reference sequence). This CDR3 reads CASSYGGAGSVGELFF. DNA of the CDR3: TGTGCCAGCAGTTACGGGGGGGCAGGGTCGGTCGGGGAGCTGTTTTTT.

This chain uses TRBV7-9 with TRBJ2-5; TRBD1 agrees at 7 bases. The trim removed 5 bases at V and 4 bases at J, leaving 10 bases unmatched. Germline V gene sequence: CDR1 SEHNR, CDR2 FQNEAQ (reference sequence). The CDR3 totals 15 residues. CDR3 in amino acids: CASSPPGRGTETQYF. CDR3 in DNA: TGTGCCAGCAGCCCACCGGGCAGGGGGACAGAGACCCAGTACTTC. The variable domain in full, with the rest retrieved from reference TRBV7-9 and TRBJ2-5, is DTGVSQNPRHKITKRGQNVTFRCDPISEHNRLYWYRQTLGQGPEFLTYFQNEAQLEKSRLLSDRFSAERPKGSFSTLEIQRTEQGDSAMYLCASSPPGRGTETQYFGPGTRLLVL.

This chain connects TRBV29-1 to TRBJ1-1, with 7 bases that match TRBD1. In germline, CDR1 is SQVTM, CDR2 ANQGSEA. The CDR3 extends over 13 amino acids. The V and J ends lost 3 bases and 4 bases, in that order; junction bases with no gene match: 5. Here the CDR3 DNA reads TGCAGCGTTGATTCTGACAGGGCCACTGAAGCTTTCTTT. It yields the protein CSVDSDRATEAFF. The variable domain in full, completed from reference TRBV29-1 and TRBJ1-1, reads SAVISQKPSRDICQRGTSLTIQCQVDSQVTMMFWYRQQPGQSLTLIATANQGSEATYESGFVIDKFPISRPNLTFSTLTVSNMSPEDSSIYLCSVDSDRATEAFFGQGTRLTVV.

The V call is TRBV3-1 (or the pseudogene TRBV3-2), the J call TRBJ2-7; no clear D gene. This CDR3 has 16 residues. Germline lookup yields CDR1 LGHDT and CDR2 YNNKEL (reference sequence). V lost 2 bases, J lost 7 bases, and 21 bases lay in between. The CDR3 loop reads CASSQSDGVIALEQYF. CDR3 nucleotide sequence: TGTGCCAGCAGCCAAAGCGACGGAGTTATTGCCCTAGAGCAGTACTTC.

This chain links TRBV6-4 with TRBJ1-5; D may be TRBD1 (5 bases). The CDR3 covers 17 residues. Germline lookup yields CDR1 MRHNA and CDR2 SNTAGT. V lost 4 bases and J lost 7, with 23 bases in between. CDR3 amino acids: CASSAYGEETSGQPQHF. Here the CDR3 DNA reads TGTGCCAGCAGTGCCTACGGAGAGGAAACCTCAGGGCAGCCCCAGCATTTT.

The chain is built from TRBV7-2 and TRBJ1-6; possibly TRBD1 for D (6 bases). The CDR3 runs 16 residues. V was cut by 4 bases and J by 8 bases, with 18 bases left in between. The germline V gene encodes CDR1 SGHTA and CDR2 FQGNSA. This CDR3 reads CASSYRVQGTHSPLHF. CDR3 DNA sequence: TGTGCCAGCAGCTACCGCGTGCAGGGGACCCATTCACCCCTCCACTTT.

This chain links TRBV2 with TRBJ1-2; D is ambiguous. Germline V CDR1 and CDR2: SNHLY, FYNNEI. Trimming cost V 1 base and J 2 bases, with 5 bases left between them. The CDR3 covers 13 residues. In DNA form, the CDR3 reads TGTGCCAGCAGTGAAGGGCCCAACTATGGCTACACCTTC. It yields the protein CASSEGPNYGYTF.

The CDR3 protein is CASGSATEAFF. As DNA, the CDR3 is TGTGCCTCCGGGTCAGCCACTGAAGCTTTCTTT. The V gene is TRBV10-3, the J gene TRBJ1-1; D unclear. The CDR3 totals 11 residues. Deletions cut 11 bases from V and 4 bases from J, with 11 bases between. Germline CDR1 ENHRY, CDR2 SYGVKD.

This chain connects TRBV6-5 to TRBJ1-1; TRBD1 aligns across 9 bases. Germline trimming cut 6 bases from V and 6 bases from J; bases unmatched to any gene: 11. The germline CDR1 and CDR2 sequences are MNHEY and SVGAGI. This CDR3 is 15 amino acids long. This CDR3 reads CASRTTGGKVAEAFF. The CDR3 coding sequence is TGTGCCAGCAGAACTACAGGGGGCAAGGTCGCTGAAGCTTTCTTT.

This clone was found once. The J gene is TRBJ2-1, the V gene TRBV7-3; D unclear. Germline V CDR1 and CDR2: SGHTA, FQGTGA. With 5 bases removed from V and 0 bases from J, the gap between germline ends came to 14 bases. This CDR3 region has 16 residues. CDR3 sequence: CASSPVGSPSYNEQFF. CDR3 nucleotides: TGTGCCAGCAGCCCCGTGGGCAGCCCCTCCTACAATGAGCAGTTCTTC.

This clone has a single count. V usage is TRBV6-1 and J usage is TRBJ1-5; D perhaps matches TRBD1 (6 bases). V lost 1 base and J 3 bases, leaving 7 bases between the germline ends. CDR1 and CDR2 from the germline V gene are MNHNS and SASEGT. This CDR3 region has 14 residues. The CDR3 protein is CASSEGTANQPQHF. CDR3 DNA: TGTGCCAGCAGTGAAGGGACAGCCAATCAGCCCCAGCATTTT.

V usage is TRBV5-8 and J usage is TRBJ2-5; 11 bases are shared with TRBD1. Unmatched junction bases numbered 10, after V lost 3 bases and J lost 6 bases. CDR1 and CDR2 (germline): SGHTS, YDEGEE. The CDR3 has 16 amino acids. The CDR3 region is CASSYTSGTGGKTQYF. The CDR3 coding sequence is TGTGCCAGCAGCTATACCTCCGGGACAGGGGGAAAGACCCAGTACTTC.